The 23 T cell receptor beta chains below were found in one sample sequenced in a study of blood T cell repertoires in COVID-19. Method: immunoSEQ multiplex PCR; TCRdb's copy keeps in-frame clones and lacks some. This sample has roughly 80,000 clones, with 86% found just once. Sequenced: peripheral blood. These receptors were collected from a woman in her sixties or seventies with acute or convalescent COVID-19.

This chain connects TRBV7-9 to TRBJ2-7, with 10 bases aligning to TRBD1. Per germline, CDR1 SEHNR and CDR2 FQNEAQ (reference sequence). J was trimmed by 0 bases and V by 4 bases; bases with no gene match: 9. This CDR3 has 17 residues. The CDR3 reads CASSSPPRDRGSYEQYF. CDR3 nucleotides: TGTGCCAGCAGCTCTCCTCCCCGGGACAGGGGCTCCTACGAGCAGTACTTC.

This clone was seen a handful of times. V gene TRBV6-5 combines with J gene TRBJ2-5; TRBD2 matches at 7 bases. In germline, CDR1 is MNHEY, CDR2 SVGAGI. This CDR3 spans 12 amino acids. V lost 6 bases to trimming and J lost 4 bases; unmatched junction nucleotides: 2. The CDR3 is CASRPGGETQYF. CDR3 DNA sequence: TGTGCCAGCAGACCGGGGGGAGAGACCCAGTACTTC.

V is TRBV6-5 and J is TRBJ1-1, with D maybe TRBD1 (6 bases). Germline V gives CDR1 MNHEY, CDR2 SVGAGI. The CDR3 is 14 residues long. With 2 bases removed from V and 10 bases from J, the gap between germline ends came to 17 bases. CDR3 sequence reads: CASSYAGDPPGAFF. CDR3 sequence (DNA): TGTGCCAGCAGTTACGCAGGGGATCCCCCCGGAGCTTTCTTT.

V is TRBV7-9 and J is TRBJ1-5, with D possibly TRBD1 on 6 matching bases. CDR1 is SEHNR, CDR2 FQNEAQ, per germline (reference sequence). V gave up 4 bases and J gave up 0 bases, with 10 bases separating them. The CDR3 extends over 15 amino acids. For the CDR3, the DNA is TGTGCCAGCAGCTCGACAGGAAATAGCAATCAGCCCCAGCATTTT. This sequence encodes CASSSTGNSNQPQHF.

The V and J genes are TRBV6-4 and TRBJ2-7; possibly TRBD2 for D (6 bases). The CDR3 totals 14 residues. Deletions cut 6 bases from V and 6 bases from J, with 18 bases between. Germline-derived CDR1 and CDR2 are MRHNA and SNTAGT. The CDR3 sequence: CASSPGGDRGEQYF. CDR3 DNA: TGTGCCAGCAGCCCCGGAGGGGATAGGGGCGAGCAGTACTTC.

This clone was detected only a few times. This CDR3 reads CASSSDTYGDVTEAFF. As DNA, the CDR3 is TGCGCCAGCAGCTCTGACACGTACGGGGATGTCACTGAAGCTTTCTTT. The J gene is TRBJ1-1, the V gene TRBV4-3; D unclear. The CDR3 covers 16 residues. Trimming removed 5 bases from V and 4 bases from J, with 20 bases in between. Germline assignment: CDR1 LGHNA and CDR2 YSLEER.

V gene TRBV9 combines with J gene TRBJ2-3; 9 nucleotides align to TRBD2. The CDR3 has 17 amino acids. After removal of 6 bases from V and 5 bases from J, the junction contained 16 bases not matched to a gene. Germline-derived CDR1 and CDR2 are SGDLS and YYNGEE. The CDR3 DNA reads as TGTGCCAGCACCCCAGGCGGAGGCGGGGGGGCCAGAGATACGCAGTATTTT. Translation: CASTPGGGGGARDTQYF.

In this sample, this clone turned up once. The chain employs TRBV14 and TRBJ2-5, with 11 bases that match TRBD2. The CDR3 is made up of 15 amino acids. V dropped 4 bases and J dropped 5; count of bases not matched to a gene: 6. The germline V gene encodes CDR1 SGHDN and CDR2 FVKESK. CDR3 amino acids: CASSLLAGGMETQYF. For the CDR3, the DNA is TGTGCCAGCAGCCTATTAGCGGGAGGGATGGAGACCCAGTACTTC. Using reference TRBV14 and TRBJ2-5 for the parts outside the CDR3, the full variable domain is EAGVTQFPSHSVIEKGQTVTLRCDPISGHDNLYWYRRVMGKEIKFLLHFVKESKQDESGMPNNRFLAERTGGTYSTLKVQPAELEDSGVYFCASSLLAGGMETQYFGPGTRLLVL.

This chain joins TRBV30 and TRBJ1-6, with 8 bases identical to TRBD1. Unmatched junction bases numbered 6, after V lost 2 bases and J lost 9 bases. This CDR3 is built from 14 residues. Per the germline V gene, CDR1 is GTSNPN and CDR2 is SVGIG (reference sequence). As DNA, the CDR3 is TGTGCCTGGAGTCCCGGACAGGGCGGTTCACCCCTCCACTTT. Translation gives CAWSPGQGGSPLHF.

This chain uses TRBV5-4 with TRBJ1-1, with TRBD1 as a possible D gene (5 bases). There are 14 residues in the CDR3. In germline, CDR1 is SGHNT, CDR2 YYREEE (reference sequence). The ends were cut back, 7 bases at V and 1 base at J, with 14 bases in the middle. CDR3 region: CASGLGRGNTEAFF. CDR3 DNA sequence: TGTGCCAGCGGCCTGGGTAGGGGGAACACTGAAGCTTTCTTT. Together with reference TRBV5-4 and TRBJ1-1, the CDR3 gives the full variable domain: ETGVTQSPTHLIKTRGQQVTLRCSSQSGHNTVSWYQQALGQGPQFIFQYYREEENGRGNFPPRFSGLQFPNYSSELNVNALELDDSALYLCASGLGRGNTEAFFGQGTRLTVV.

This clone occurred once. This rearrangement joins TRBV4-1 to TRBJ2-7, with D maybe TRBD1 (5 bases). Germline lookup yields CDR1 MGHRA and CDR2 YSYEKL. This CDR3 is built from 15 residues. V was trimmed by 5 bases and J by 3 bases, leaving 17 bases between them. This chain's CDR3 is CASSRGLTRDYEQYF. The CDR3 coding sequence is TGCGCCAGCAGCAGGGGCCTCACCAGAGACTACGAGCAGTACTTC.

J is TRBJ1-1 and V is TRBV5-1, with D hard to call. Trimming took 4 bases from V and 1 from J, leaving 17 bases between them. Germline V gene sequence: CDR1 SGHRS, CDR2 YFSETQ. The CDR3 length is 16 residues. CDR3 coding DNA: TGCGCCAGCAGCCCCCTAGGTCGAGGCGGGAACACTGAAGCTTTCTTT. This gives the protein CASSPLGRGGNTEAFF.

The rearrangement joins TRBV29-1 to TRBJ1-5; D gene uncertain. V was shortened by 4 bases and J by 3 bases, with 10 bases between the two germline ends. CDR1 SQVTM and CDR2 ANQGSEA come from the germline V gene. The length of the CDR3 is 13 residues. DNA for the CDR3: TGCAGCGTTGGGGAGAGGTACAATCAGCCCCAGCATTTT. Encoded protein: CSVGERYNQPQHF.

The J gene is TRBJ2-7, the V gene TRBV5-6; 7 nucleotides line up with TRBD2. V shed 3 bases and J 2 bases; nucleotides not matched to a gene: 8. The CDR3 loop spans 15 amino acids. CDR1 is SGHDT and CDR2 is YYEEEE in the germline V gene. The CDR3 nucleotides read TGTGCCAGCAGCTCTCCCTTAGCGGGCACCTACGAGCAGTACTTC. It yields the protein CASSSPLAGTYEQYF.

The genes are TRBV6-2 or TRBV6-3 and TRBJ2-7, with 7 bases fitting TRBD1. V trimming: 2 bases; J trimming: 1 base; junction bases outside the gene matches: 14. Looked up from germline, CDR1 is MNHEY and CDR2 is SVGEGT. This CDR3 spans 18 amino acids. The CDR3 spells CASSYPSEGGLSSYEQYF. CDR3 bases: TGTGCCAGCAGTTACCCCTCTGAAGGGGGCCTCTCGTCCTACGAGCAGTACTTC.

The rearrangement joins TRBV9 to TRBJ1-2; D is perhaps TRBD1 (5 bases). The CDR3 sequence is 16 residues long. V lost 3 bases and J 4 bases, leaving 19 bases between the germline ends. Germline V CDR1 and CDR2: SGDLS, YYNGEE. The CDR3 region has the DNA TGTGCCAGCAGCGACTCAAGTAGGGACGGGAGCTATGGCTACACCTTC. This encodes CASSDSSRDGSYGYTF.

This sequence joins TRBV28 and TRBJ1-1, with no clear D. The CDR3 length is 15 residues. CDR1 MDHEN and CDR2 SYDVKM come from the germline V gene. Trimming shortened V by 4 bases and J by 4 bases, and 16 bases separated the two germline ends. CDR3 in DNA: TGTGCCAGCAGTTCGGAGGGTGCGGGTGGCACTGAAGCTTTCTTT. Translated, it gives CASSSEGAGGTEAFF.

The CDR3 nucleotides are TGTGCCAGCAGCTTTTACGGGGGGGCCGAGAATGAGCAGTTCTTC. Encoded protein: CASSFYGGAENEQFF. This chain links TRBV7-2 with TRBJ2-1, with 8 bases matching TRBD2. The germline gives CDR1 SGHTA, CDR2 FQGNSA. The CDR3 runs 15 residues. V trimming: 3 bases; J trimming: 7 bases; junction bases outside the gene matches: 8.

V gene TRBV2 combines with J gene TRBJ2-1; 7 bases map to TRBD2. Germline V gene lookup returns CDR1 SNHLY and CDR2 FYNNEI. Trimming cost V 7 bases and J 5 bases; bases outside gene matches: 8. The CDR3 consists of 14 residues. In DNA form, the CDR3 reads TGTGCCAGCATCAGGGCTAGCGGAGACAATGAGCAGTTCTTC. Translated, it gives CASIRASGDNEQFF.

This clone appeared a few times. The rearrangement uses TRBV12-3 or TRBV12-4 and TRBJ2-1; D gene unclear. Trimming left V 2 bases short and J 4 bases short, with 6 bases between. The length of the CDR3 is 13 residues. DNA for the CDR3: TGTGCCAGCAGTTTAAGCGAGTACAATGAGCAGTTCTTC. It codes for CASSLSEYNEQFF.

The chain carries TRBV18 and TRBJ1-1; D is ambiguous. The CDR3 has 14 residues. Trimming took 2 bases from V and 1 from J, leaving 8 bases between them. The V gene's germline CDR1 is KGHSH and CDR2 LQKENI. DNA for the CDR3: TGTGCCAGCTCACCAACTAGATGGAACACTGAAGCTTTCTTT. The encoded protein is CASSPTRWNTEAFF. The whole variable domain, filled in from reference TRBV18 and TRBJ1-1, reads NAGVMQNPRHLVRRRGQEARLRCSPMKGHSHVYWYRQLPEEGLKFMVYLQKENIIDESGMPKERFSAEFPKEGPSILRIQQVVRGDSAAYFCASSPTRWNTEAFFGQGTRLTVV.

The chain uses TRBV7-2 and TRBJ2-5, with 7 bases matching TRBD1. The J segment lost 4 bases and the V segment lost 6 bases, leaving 2 bases of the junction unmatched. Germline assignment: CDR1 SGHTA and CDR2 FQGNSA. The CDR3 totals 12 residues. The CDR3 loop reads CASSTGVETQYF. CDR3 bases: TGTGCCAGCAGTACAGGGGTAGAGACCCAGTACTTC. Full variable domain (outside the CDR3, taken from reference TRBV7-2 and TRBJ2-5): GAGVSQSPSNKVTEKGKDVELRCDPISGHTALYWYRQSLGQGLEFLIYFQGNSAPDKSGLPSDRFSAERTGGSVSTLTIQRTQQEDSAVYLCASSTGVETQYFGPGTRLLVL.

The chain joins TRBV5-6 to TRBJ1-2; D might be TRBD1 (5 bases). Between the trimmed V and J ends, which lost 0 bases and 5 bases, there was a span of 14 bases. The CDR3 is 15 residues long. Germline V lookup: CDR1 SGHDT, CDR2 YYEEEE. Written as DNA, the CDR3 is TGTGCCAGCAGCTTGGATTTGGGGGAGGGATATGGCTACACCTTC. Translation: CASSLDLGEGYGYTF.